This section outlines one TCR beta chain sequence together with its context. Its specificity is unknown. The CDR3 is made up of 14 amino acids. Germline CDR1 MNHNS, CDR2 SASEGT. Deletions cut 6 bases from V and 5 bases from J, with 16 bases between. This entry belongs to a study of T cells in localized non-small cell lung cancer. Study conclusions and caveats: Uninvolved adjacent lung showed peak T cell clonality, exceeding tumor. In adjacent lung, a median around 55 of the top 100 tumor clones were found. Heterogeneity is still possible, as just one tumor region was sequenced. Higher T cell density in the blood was associated with longer overall survival, whereas higher adjacent-lung clonality associated with shorter survival.

Profiling relied on immunoSEQ multiplex PCR, and the TCRdb table lists in-frame clones only, not all of them. The sample consists of 20,000 to 25,000 clones, 85% to 90% of them appearing once. The chain links TRBV6-1 to TRBJ1-1; D gene ambiguous. Sequencing used peripheral blood, obtained before any cancer treatment. This TCR was recovered from a male donor at least 60 years old with stage I squamous cell lung carcinoma. The CDR3 here is CASSARGTTTEAFF. In DNA, the CDR3 is TGTGCCAGCAGCGCTCGGGGTACGACGACTGAAGCTTTCTTT.